This entry lists 2 T cell receptor beta chains sequenced from one sample in a study of blood T cell repertoires in COVID-19. Assay: immunoSEQ multiplex PCR; the TCRdb copy retains only in-frame clones and omits some. Of about 490,000 clones in the sample, 75% to 90% are singletons; the top ten hold approximately 3%. The sequencing input was peripheral blood. The receptor source for this set is a human donor in a cohort sampled during active COVID-19.

The chain joins TRBV28 to TRBJ2-3; D ambiguous. Germline-derived CDR1 and CDR2 are MDHEN and SYDVKM. This CDR3 has 12 residues. V was cut by 4 bases and J by 3 bases, with 5 bases left in between. CDR3 sequence: CASSSGTDTQYF. As DNA, the CDR3 is TGTGCCAGCAGTTCAGGAACAGATACGCAGTATTTT.

The chain employs TRBV5-4 and TRBJ1-4; unclear D gene. V gave up 4 bases and J gave up 8 bases, with 18 bases separating them. CDR3 length: 15 residues. From germline, CDR1 is SGHNT and CDR2 YYREEE (reference sequence). CDR3: CASSQDSSRGEKLFF. Here the CDR3 DNA reads TGTGCCAGCAGCCAGGACTCCTCCCGGGGAGAAAAACTGTTTTTT.